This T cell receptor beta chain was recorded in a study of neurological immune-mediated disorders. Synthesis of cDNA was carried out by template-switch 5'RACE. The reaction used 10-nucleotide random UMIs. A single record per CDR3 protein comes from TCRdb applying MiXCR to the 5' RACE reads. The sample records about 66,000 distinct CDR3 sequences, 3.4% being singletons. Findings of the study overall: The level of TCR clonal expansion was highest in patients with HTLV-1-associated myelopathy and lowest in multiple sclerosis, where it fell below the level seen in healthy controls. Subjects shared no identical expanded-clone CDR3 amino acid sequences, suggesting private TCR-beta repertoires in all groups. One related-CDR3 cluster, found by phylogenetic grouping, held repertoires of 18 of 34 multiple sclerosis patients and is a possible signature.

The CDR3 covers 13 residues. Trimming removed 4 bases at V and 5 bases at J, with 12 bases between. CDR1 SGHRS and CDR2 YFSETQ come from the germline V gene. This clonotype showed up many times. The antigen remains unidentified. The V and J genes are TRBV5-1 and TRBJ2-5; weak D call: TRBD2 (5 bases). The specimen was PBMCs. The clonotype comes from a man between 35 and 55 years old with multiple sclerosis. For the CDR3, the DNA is TGCGCCAGCAGCCTCGGAGGTGGGGAGACCCAGTACTTC. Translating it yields CASSLGGGETQYF.